The rows below give T cell receptor beta chains drawn from one sample of a study of somatic mutations in cytotoxic T cells in rheumatoid arthritis. Measured with immunoSEQ multiplex PCR; TCRdb has only the in-frame clones, and not every one. The sample lists around 7,000 clones; over 75% were seen once. Sequences were obtained from CD8+ T cells sorted from blood. These receptors originate from a woman in her 70s with rheumatoid arthritis. Both conserved end residues are part of each CDR3. A D gene is named only where the DNA matches it firmly. Clone size appears in some rows only: once, few, many, or a class for an expanded clone.

>.|15|TRBJ2-4|TRBD2|TRBV5-6
CASSPTSGSGNIQYF
TGTGCCAGCAGCCCGACTAGCGGGAGTGGAAACATTCAGTACTTC
>.|18|TRBJ2-1|TRBD2|TRBV4-1
CASSQEAVRSSGYNEQFF
TGCGCCAGCAGCCAAGAGGCCGTCCGGTCTAGCGGATACAATGAGCAGTTCTTC
>.|16|TRBJ2-7|.|TRBV4-3
CASSQDVPQGTYEQYF
TGCGCCAGCAGCCAAGATGTTCCGCAGGGGACCTACGAGCAGTACTTC
>once|15|TRBJ2-4|.|TRBV7-6
CASSLGGAYKNIQYF
TGTGCCAGCAGCTTAGGTGGGGCCTACAAAAACATTCAGTACTTC
>.|15|TRBJ1-2|.|TRBV4-2
CASSQDEGLYYGYTF
TGTGCCAGCAGCCAAGATGAGGGACTCTACTATGGCTACACCTTC
>once|15|TRBJ1-1|TRBD1|TRBV11-3
CASSFSDRGRTEAFF
TGTGCCAGCAGCTTTTCGGACAGGGGGCGCACTGAAGCTTTCTTT
>.|17|TRBJ2-2|TRBD1|TRBV15
CATSDETGTGGTGELFF
TGTGCCACCAGCGATGAGACCGGGACAGGGGGCACCGGGGAGCTGTTTTTT
>.|16|TRBJ1-2|.|TRBV4-2
CASSQEGGSPNYGYTF
TGTGCCAGCAGCCAAGAGGGGGGGAGCCCTAACTATGGCTACACCTTC
>.|16|TRBJ2-3|.|TRBV7-8
CASSLDPGGRTDTQYF
TGTGCCAGCAGCTTAGATCCGGGGGGCAGGACAGATACGCAGTATTTT
>.|15|TRBJ1-5|TRBD1|TRBV13
CASSLGTGGSQPQHF
TGTGCCAGCAGCTTAGGGACAGGGGGAAGTCAGCCCCAGCATTTT
>.|15|TRBJ2-1|TRBD2|TRBV5-6
CASSNFPGLEGEQFF
TGTGCCAGCAGCAACTTTCCGGGACTAGAAGGGGAGCAGTTCTTC
>.|11|TRBJ2-3|.|TRBV13
CASSFGTYQYF
TGTGCCAGCAGCTTCGGGACTTACCAGTATTTT
>.|15|TRBJ2-7|.|TRBV7-7
CASSLDSGSSYEQYF
TGTGCTAGCAGCTTAGATAGCGGCAGCTCCTACGAGCAGTACTTC
>.|15|TRBJ2-7|.|TRBV5-5
CASSLWGTLPYEQYF
TGTGCCAGCAGCTTGTGGGGGACACTGCCCTACGAGCAGTACTTC
>.|13|TRBJ1-5|.|TRBV6-5
CASRIHSNQPQHF
TGTGCCAGCAGAATACATAGCAATCAGCCCCAGCATTTT
>once|13|TRBJ1-5|.|TRBV6-6
CASSSQGNQPQHF
TGTGCCAGCAGTTCTCAGGGAAATCAGCCCCAGCATTTT
>.|17|TRBJ2-3|.|TRBV9
CASRGPGGRAGTDTQYF
TGTGCCAGCAGAGGCCCTGGGGGCCGGGCAGGAACAGATACGCAGTATTTT
>once|15|TRBJ1-1|.|TRBV13
CASSDEGEMNTEAFF
TGTGCCAGCAGCGATGAGGGGGAGATGAACACTGAAGCTTTCTTT
>.|17|TRBJ2-7|TRBD1|TRBV27
CASSLYSGQGRVYEQYF
TGTGCCAGCAGTTTATATTCCGGACAGGGAAGAGTCTACGAGCAGTACTTC
>.|15|TRBJ2-4|.|TRBV4-1
CASSQGRGEANIQYF
TGCGCCAGCAGCCAAGGGCGGGGTGAGGCAAACATTCAGTACTTC
>.|15|TRBJ2-7|TRBD2|TRBV7-2
CASTVYGGGEYEQYF
TGTGCCAGCACCGTTTACGGCGGGGGAGAATACGAGCAGTACTTC
>.|13|TRBJ2-7|.|TRBV6-6
CASSVRDTYEQYF
TGTGCCAGCAGTGTCCGGGACACATACGAGCAGTACTTC
>.|12|TRBJ2-3|.|TRBV25-1
CASSERADTQYF
TGTGCCAGCAGCGAACGGGCAGATACGCAGTATTTT
>.|17|TRBJ2-7|.|TRBV4-3
CASSLGEGDVSSYEQYF
TGCGCCAGCAGCCTCGGAGAGGGGGACGTCAGCTCCTACGAGCAGTACTTC
>few|15|TRBJ2-1|.|TRBV6-5
CASSYWGQSVDEQFF
TGTGCCAGCAGTTACTGGGGGCAGTCGGTGGATGAGCAGTTCTTC
>.|13|TRBJ2-3|TRBD2|TRBV27
CASSDGGADTQYF
TGTGCCAGCAGCGACGGGGGGGCAGATACGCAGTATTTT
>.|12|TRBJ2-7|.|TRBV7-9
CASSSDTYEQYF
TGTGCCAGCAGCTCAGACACCTACGAGCAGTACTTC
>.|15|TRBJ1-1|TRBD1|TRBV5-8
CASSLDQGVNTEAFF
TGTGCCAGCAGCTTGGACCAGGGGGTGAACACTGAAGCTTTCTTT
>.|12|TRBJ2-7|.|TRBV2
CASSYGQPRAYF
TGTGCCAGCAGTTACGGACAGCCCCGGGCGTACTTC
>.|15|TRBJ2-3|.|TRBV25-1
CASSEWRGSTDTQYF
TGTGCCAGCAGTGAATGGAGAGGGAGCACAGATACGCAGTATTTT
>.|18|TRBJ2-1|TRBD2|TRBV4-2
CASSQIPFPAGDYNEQFF
TGTGCCAGCAGCCAGATCCCCTTCCCAGCGGGAGACTACAATGAGCAGTTCTTC
>.|16|TRBJ2-7|.|TRBV27
CASTDHVGRLGYEQYF
TGTGCCAGCACTGACCATGTGGGGCGCCTAGGGTACGAGCAGTACTTC
>.|13|TRBJ2-2|TRBD1|TRBV12-5
CASGRGLAGELFF
TGTGCTAGTGGGAGGGGGCTCGCCGGGGAGCTGTTTTTT
>.|14|TRBJ1-1|.|TRBV4-2
CASSPPGLNTEAFF
TGTGCCAGCAGCCCCCCAGGGTTGAACACTGAAGCTTTCTTT
>.|15|TRBJ2-5|TRBD2|TRBV6-1
CASSGLAGNQETQYF
TGTGCCAGCAGTGGACTAGCGGGGAACCAAGAGACCCAGTACTTC
>.|16|TRBJ2-3|TRBD2|TRBV4-1
CASSLLAGGSADTQYF
TGCGCCAGCAGCCTCCTAGCGGGAGGCTCGGCAGATACGCAGTATTTT
>.|15|TRBJ2-1|TRBD2|TRBV5-6
CASSIGTNLLDEQFF
TGTGCCAGCAGCATCGGGACTAACCTCCTTGATGAGCAGTTCTTC
>.|16|TRBJ2-7|.|TRBV11-3
CASSLRTRNRAYEQYF
TGTGCCAGCAGCTTACGGACTCGGAACAGGGCCTACGAGCAGTACTTC
>.|14|TRBJ2-5|TRBD1|TRBV7-9
CASSFGQGVETQYF
TGTGCCAGCAGCTTCGGCCAGGGGGTCGAGACCCAGTACTTC
>.|17|TRBJ1-4|.|TRBV19
CASSKSPYSGNNEKLFF
TGTGCCAGTTCAAAGAGCCCCTATTCCGGGAACAATGAAAAACTGTTTTTT
>.|13|TRBJ2-5|.|TRBV7-3
CASSPDVGEDQYF
TGTGCCAGCAGTCCCGACGTCGGAGAAGACCAGTACTTC
>.|14|TRBJ2-1|.|TRBV11-2
CASSWARGNNEQFF
TGTGCCAGCAGCTGGGCAAGAGGGAACAATGAGCAGTTCTTC
>.|16|TRBJ2-1|.|TRBV7-8
CASSPSFGGAYNEQFF
TGTGCCAGCAGCCCCTCTTTTGGGGGCGCCTACAATGAGCAGTTCTTC
>.|15|TRBJ2-7|TRBD2|TRBV5-6
CASSSVAGATYEQYF
TGTGCCAGCAGCTCGGTAGCGGGGGCTACCTACGAGCAGTACTTC
>.|15|TRBJ2-3|TRBD1|TRBV19
CASSTDRGHVDTQYF
TGTGCCAGTAGTACAGACAGGGGGCATGTGGATACGCAGTATTTT
>.|18|TRBJ2-3|TRBD2|TRBV10-3
CAISGASGGTTSTDTQYF
TGTGCCATCAGTGGGGCTAGCGGGGGGACCACTAGCACAGATACACAGTATTTT
>.|17|TRBJ2-1|.|TRBV6-1
CASSEGATLSSYNEQFF
TGTGCCAGCAGTGAAGGGGCTACCCTGAGCTCCTACAATGAGCAGTTCTTC
>once|13|TRBJ1-2|.|TRBV7-9
CASSLTGTDGYTF
TGTGCCAGCAGCTTGACAGGAACGGATGGCTACACCTTC
>.|18|TRBJ2-3|TRBD2|TRBV13
CASSLGRWRGAAKDTQYF
TGTGCCAGCAGCTTAGGTCGTTGGCGGGGGGCTGCAAAGGATACGCAGTATTTT
>.|14|TRBJ2-7|TRBD2|TRBV2
CASSIPGLAVSQYF
TGTGCCAGCAGTATACCTGGACTAGCGGTCAGCCAGTACTTC
>.|15|TRBJ2-1|.|TRBV6-6
CASSHQEPSYNEQFF
TGTGCCAGCAGTCATCAGGAACCTTCCTACAATGAGCAGTTCTTC
>.|18|TRBJ1-3|TRBD1|TRBV7-2
CASSLAPRQGADGNTIYF
TGTGCCAGCAGCTTAGCCCCCCGGCAGGGGGCAGATGGAAACACCATATATTTT
>.|19|TRBJ2-1|.|TRBV7-5
CARSLAGTAKARTYNEQFF
TGTGCCAGAAGCTTAGCTGGGACAGCAAAAGCTCGGACCTACAATGAGCAGTTCTTC
>.|16|TRBJ2-3|.|TRBV27
CASSFSRTGSTDTQYF
TGTGCCAGCAGTTTTTCTCGAACAGGGAGCACAGATACGCAGTATTTT
>.|12|TRBJ1-2|TRBD1|TRBV6-6
CATRDSFWGYTF
TGTGCCACCCGGGACAGCTTCTGGGGCTACACCTTC
>.|14|TRBJ1-5|.|TRBV5-5
CASSVGAGNQPQHF
TGTGCCAGCAGCGTGGGGGCAGGCAATCAGCCCCAGCATTTT
>once|16|TRBJ1-3|.|TRBV7-8
CASSANQEFSGNTIYF
TGTGCCAGCAGCGCCAACCAAGAGTTCTCTGGAAACACCATATATTTT
>.|15|TRBJ1-6|.|TRBV13
CASTAEAGANSPLHF
TGTGCCAGCACCGCCGAGGCAGGGGCTAATTCACCCCTCCACTTT
>.|17|TRBJ2-2|TRBD1|TRBV5-1
CASSPDRGAGFTGELFF
TGCGCCAGCAGTCCGGACAGGGGCGCAGGTTTCACCGGGGAGCTGTTTTTT